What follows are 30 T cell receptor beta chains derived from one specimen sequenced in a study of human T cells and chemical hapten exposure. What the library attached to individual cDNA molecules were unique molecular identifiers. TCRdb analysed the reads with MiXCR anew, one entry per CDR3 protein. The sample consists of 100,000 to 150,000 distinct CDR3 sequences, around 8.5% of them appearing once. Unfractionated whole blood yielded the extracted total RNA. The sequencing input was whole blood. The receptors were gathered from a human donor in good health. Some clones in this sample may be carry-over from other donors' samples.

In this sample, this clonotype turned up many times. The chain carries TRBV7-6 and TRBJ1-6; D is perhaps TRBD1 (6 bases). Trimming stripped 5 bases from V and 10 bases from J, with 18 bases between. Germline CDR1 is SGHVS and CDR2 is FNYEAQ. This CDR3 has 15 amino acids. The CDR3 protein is CASSPGLGQGSPLHF. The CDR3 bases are TGTGCCAGCAGCCCCGGGTTGGGTCAGGGGTCACCCCTCCACTTT. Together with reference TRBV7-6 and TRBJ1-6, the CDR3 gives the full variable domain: GAGVSQSPRYKVTKRGQDVALRCDPISGHVSLYWYRQALGQGPEFLTYFNYEAQQDKSGLPNDRFSAERPEGSISTLTIQRTEQRDSAMYRCASSPGLGQGSPLHFGNGTRLTVT.

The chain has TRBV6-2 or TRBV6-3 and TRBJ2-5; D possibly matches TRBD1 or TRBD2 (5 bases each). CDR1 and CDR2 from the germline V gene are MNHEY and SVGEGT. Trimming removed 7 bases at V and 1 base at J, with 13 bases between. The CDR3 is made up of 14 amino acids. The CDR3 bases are TGTGCCAGCACCTACCGGGACGGCCAAGAGACCCAGTACTTC. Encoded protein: CASTYRDGQETQYF.

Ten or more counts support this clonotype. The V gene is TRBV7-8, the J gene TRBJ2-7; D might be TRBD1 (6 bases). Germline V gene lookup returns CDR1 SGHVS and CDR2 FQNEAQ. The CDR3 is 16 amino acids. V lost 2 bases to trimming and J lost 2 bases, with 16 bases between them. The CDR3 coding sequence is TGTGCCAGCAGCTTAAGGGCCGGACAGATGACCTACGAGCAGTACTTC. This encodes CASSLRAGQMTYEQYF.

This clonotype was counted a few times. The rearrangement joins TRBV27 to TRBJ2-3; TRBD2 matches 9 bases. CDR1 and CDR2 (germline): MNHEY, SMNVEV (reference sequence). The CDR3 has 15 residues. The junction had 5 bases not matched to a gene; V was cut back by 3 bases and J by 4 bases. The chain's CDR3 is CASSFLAGVSDTQYF. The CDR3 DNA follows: TGTGCCAGCAGTTTTTTAGCGGGAGTTTCAGATACGCAGTATTTT.

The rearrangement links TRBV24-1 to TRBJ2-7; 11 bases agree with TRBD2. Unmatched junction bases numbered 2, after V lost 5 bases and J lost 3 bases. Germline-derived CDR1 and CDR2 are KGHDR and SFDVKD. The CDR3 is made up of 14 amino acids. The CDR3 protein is CATSVGLAGYEQYF. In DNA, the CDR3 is TGTGCCACCAGTGTCGGACTAGCGGGCTACGAGCAGTACTTC.

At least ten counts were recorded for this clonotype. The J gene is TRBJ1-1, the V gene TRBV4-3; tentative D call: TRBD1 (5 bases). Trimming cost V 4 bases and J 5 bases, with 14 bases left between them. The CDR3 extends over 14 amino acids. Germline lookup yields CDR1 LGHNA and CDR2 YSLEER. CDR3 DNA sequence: TGCGCCAGCAGCCTCCGAGGGGCGGTAACTGAAGCTTTCTTT. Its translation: CASSLRGAVTEAFF.

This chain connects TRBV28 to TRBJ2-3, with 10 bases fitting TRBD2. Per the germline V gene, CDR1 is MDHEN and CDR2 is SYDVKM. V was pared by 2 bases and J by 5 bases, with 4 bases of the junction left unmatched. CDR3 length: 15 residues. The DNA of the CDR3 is TGTGCCAGCAGTTTAAGCGGGAGGGTAGGAGATACGCAGTATTTT. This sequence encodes CASSLSGRVGDTQYF.

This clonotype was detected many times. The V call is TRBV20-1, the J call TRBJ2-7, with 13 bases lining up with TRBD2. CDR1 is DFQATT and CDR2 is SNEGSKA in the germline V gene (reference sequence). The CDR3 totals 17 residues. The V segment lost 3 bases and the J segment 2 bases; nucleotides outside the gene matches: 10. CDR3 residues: CSASEGLAGLVPYEQYF. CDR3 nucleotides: TGCAGTGCTAGCGAGGGACTAGCGGGACTCGTTCCCTACGAGCAGTACTTC.

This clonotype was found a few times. CDR3 amino acids: CASSQPGTSGRGTQYF. The CDR3 nucleotides are TGTGCCAGCAGCCAGCCTGGGACTAGCGGGAGGGGCACGCAGTATTTT. The chain joins TRBV14 to TRBJ2-3, with TRBD2 matching over 16 bases. The length of the CDR3 is 16 residues. V shed 3 bases and J 9 bases; nucleotides not matched to a gene: 6. Germline values: CDR1 SGHDN, CDR2 FVKESK.

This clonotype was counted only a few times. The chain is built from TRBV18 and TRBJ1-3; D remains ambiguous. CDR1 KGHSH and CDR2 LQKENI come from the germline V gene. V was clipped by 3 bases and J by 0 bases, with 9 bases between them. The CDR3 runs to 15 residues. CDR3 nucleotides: TGTGCCAGCTCACCGACCCGGTTCTCTGGAAACACCATATATTTT. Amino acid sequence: CASSPTRFSGNTIYF. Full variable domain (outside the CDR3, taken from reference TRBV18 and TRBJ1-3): NAGVMQNPRHLVRRRGQEARLRCSPMKGHSHVYWYRQLPEEGLKFMVYLQKENIIDESGMPKERFSAEFPKEGPSILRIQQVVRGDSAAYFCASSPTRFSGNTIYFGEGSWLTVV.

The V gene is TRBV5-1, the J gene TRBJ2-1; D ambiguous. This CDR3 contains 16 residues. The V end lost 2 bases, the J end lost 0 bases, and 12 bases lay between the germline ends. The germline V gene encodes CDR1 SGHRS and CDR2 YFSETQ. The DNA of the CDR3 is TGCGCCAGCAGCTTAGGACCCCCGAGCTCCTACAATGAGCAGTTCTTC. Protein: CASSLGPPSSYNEQFF.

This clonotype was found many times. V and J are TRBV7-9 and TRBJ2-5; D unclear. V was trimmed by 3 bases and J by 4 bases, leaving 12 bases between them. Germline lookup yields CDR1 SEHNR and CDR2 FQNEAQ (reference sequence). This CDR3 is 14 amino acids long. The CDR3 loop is CASSLNSPRETQYF. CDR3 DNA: TGTGCCAGCAGCTTGAACAGTCCTAGAGAGACCCAGTACTTC. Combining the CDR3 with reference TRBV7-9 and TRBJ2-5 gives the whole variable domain DTGVSQNPRHKITKRGQNVTFRCDPISEHNRLYWYRQTLGQGPEFLTYFQNEAQLEKSRLLSDRFSAERPKGSFSTLEIQRTEQGDSAMYLCASSLNSPRETQYFGPGTRLLVL.

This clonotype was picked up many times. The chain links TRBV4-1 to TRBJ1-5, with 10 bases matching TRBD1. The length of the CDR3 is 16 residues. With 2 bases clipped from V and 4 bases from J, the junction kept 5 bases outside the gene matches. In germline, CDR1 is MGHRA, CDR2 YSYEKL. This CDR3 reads CASSQPGQGRNQPQHF. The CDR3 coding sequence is TGCGCCAGCAGCCAACCGGGACAGGGGAGAAATCAGCCCCAGCATTTT.

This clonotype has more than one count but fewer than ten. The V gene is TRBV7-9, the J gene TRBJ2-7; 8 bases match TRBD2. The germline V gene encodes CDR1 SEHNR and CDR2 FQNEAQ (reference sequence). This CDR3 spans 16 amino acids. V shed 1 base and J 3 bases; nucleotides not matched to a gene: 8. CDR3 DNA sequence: TGTGCCAGCAGCTTAGGGGTGCGGGAGGTCGACTACGAGCAGTACTTC. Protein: CASSLGVREVDYEQYF.

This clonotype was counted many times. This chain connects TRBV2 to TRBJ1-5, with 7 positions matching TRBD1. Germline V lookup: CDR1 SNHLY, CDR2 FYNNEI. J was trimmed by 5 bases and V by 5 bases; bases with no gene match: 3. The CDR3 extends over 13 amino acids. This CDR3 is CASSSGGDQPQHF. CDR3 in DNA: TGTGCCAGCAGTTCAGGGGGGGATCAGCCCCAGCATTTT.

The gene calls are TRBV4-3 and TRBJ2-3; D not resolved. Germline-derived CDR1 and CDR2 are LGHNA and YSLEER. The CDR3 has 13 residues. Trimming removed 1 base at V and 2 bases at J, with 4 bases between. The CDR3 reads CASSQVFTDTQYF. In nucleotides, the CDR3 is TGCGCCAGCAGCCAAGTTTTCACAGATACGCAGTATTTT.

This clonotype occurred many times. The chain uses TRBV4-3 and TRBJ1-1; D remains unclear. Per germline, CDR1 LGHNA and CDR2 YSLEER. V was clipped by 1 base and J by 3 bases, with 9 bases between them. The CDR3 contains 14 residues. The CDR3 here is CASSQGSEDTEAFF. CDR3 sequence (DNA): TGCGCCAGCAGCCAAGGGTCAGAGGACACTGAAGCTTTCTTT.

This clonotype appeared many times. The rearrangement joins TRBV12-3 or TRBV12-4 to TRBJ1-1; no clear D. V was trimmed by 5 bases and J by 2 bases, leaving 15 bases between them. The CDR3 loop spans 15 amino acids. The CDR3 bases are TGTGCCAGCAGTCCCTCGAGGGCGGGAAACACTGAAGCTTTCTTT. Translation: CASSPSRAGNTEAFF.

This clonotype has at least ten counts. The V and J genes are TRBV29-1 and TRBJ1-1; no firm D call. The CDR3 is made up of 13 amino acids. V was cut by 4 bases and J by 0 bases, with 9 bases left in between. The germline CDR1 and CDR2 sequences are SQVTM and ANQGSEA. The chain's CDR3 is CSVVRRMNTEAFF. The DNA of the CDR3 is TGCAGCGTTGTGAGGAGGATGAACACTGAAGCTTTCTTT.

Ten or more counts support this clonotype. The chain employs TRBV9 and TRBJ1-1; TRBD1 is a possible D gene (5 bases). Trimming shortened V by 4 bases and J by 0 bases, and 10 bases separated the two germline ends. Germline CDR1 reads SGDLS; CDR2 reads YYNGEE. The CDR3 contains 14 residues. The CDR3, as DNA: TGTGCCAGCAGCCGCGAGGGGATGAACACTGAAGCTTTCTTT. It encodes CASSREGMNTEAFF.

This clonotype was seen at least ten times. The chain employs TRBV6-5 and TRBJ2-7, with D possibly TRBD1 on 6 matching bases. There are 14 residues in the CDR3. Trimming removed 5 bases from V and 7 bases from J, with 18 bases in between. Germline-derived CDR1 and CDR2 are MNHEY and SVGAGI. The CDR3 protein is CASSQQQGSTEQYF. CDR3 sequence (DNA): TGTGCCAGCAGTCAACAACAGGGTTCAACTGAGCAGTACTTC.

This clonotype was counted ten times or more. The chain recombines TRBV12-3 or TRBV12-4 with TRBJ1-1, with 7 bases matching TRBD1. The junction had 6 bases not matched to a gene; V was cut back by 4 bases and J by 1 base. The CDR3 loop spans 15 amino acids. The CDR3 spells CASSSRRDRNTEAFF. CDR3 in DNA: TGTGCCAGCAGTTCCCGCCGGGACAGGAACACTGAAGCTTTCTTT.

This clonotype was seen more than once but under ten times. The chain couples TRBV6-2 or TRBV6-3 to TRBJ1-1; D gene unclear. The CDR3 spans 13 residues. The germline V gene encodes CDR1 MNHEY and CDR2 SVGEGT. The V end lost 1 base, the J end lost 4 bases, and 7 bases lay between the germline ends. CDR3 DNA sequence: TGTGCCAGCAGTTACTTAAAGAGCACTGAAGCTTTCTTT. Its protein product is CASSYLKSTEAFF.

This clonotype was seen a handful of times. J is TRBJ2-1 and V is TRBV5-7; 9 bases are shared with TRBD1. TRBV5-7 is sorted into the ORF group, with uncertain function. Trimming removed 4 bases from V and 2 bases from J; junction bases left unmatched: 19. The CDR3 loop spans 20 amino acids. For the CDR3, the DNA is TGTGCCAGCAGCGATCACAGGGGGCGCGGGACGGCTCGCGCCTACAATGAGCAGTTCTTC. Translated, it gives CASSDHRGRGTARAYNEQFF.

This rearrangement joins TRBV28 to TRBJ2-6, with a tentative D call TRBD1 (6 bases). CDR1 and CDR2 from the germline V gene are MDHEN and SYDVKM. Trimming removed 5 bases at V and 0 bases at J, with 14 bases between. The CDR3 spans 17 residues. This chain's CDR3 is CASSQSDSSSGANVLTF. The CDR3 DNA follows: TGTGCCAGCAGTCAATCGGACAGTAGCTCTGGGGCCAACGTCCTGACTTTC.

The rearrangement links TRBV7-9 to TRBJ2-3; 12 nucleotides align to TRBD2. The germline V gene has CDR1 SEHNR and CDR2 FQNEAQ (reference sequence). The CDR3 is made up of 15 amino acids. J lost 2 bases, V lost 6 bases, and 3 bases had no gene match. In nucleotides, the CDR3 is TGTGCCAGCAGAGGACTAGCGGGACCCACAGATACGCAGTATTTT. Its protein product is CASRGLAGPTDTQYF.

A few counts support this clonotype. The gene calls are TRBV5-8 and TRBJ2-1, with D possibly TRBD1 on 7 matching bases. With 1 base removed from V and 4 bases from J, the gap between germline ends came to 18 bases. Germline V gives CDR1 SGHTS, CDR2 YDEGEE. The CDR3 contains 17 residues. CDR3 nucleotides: TGTGCCAGCAGCTTGCGGGGGACAGCCTCCCCTTACAATGAGCAGTTCTTC. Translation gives CASSLRGTASPYNEQFF.

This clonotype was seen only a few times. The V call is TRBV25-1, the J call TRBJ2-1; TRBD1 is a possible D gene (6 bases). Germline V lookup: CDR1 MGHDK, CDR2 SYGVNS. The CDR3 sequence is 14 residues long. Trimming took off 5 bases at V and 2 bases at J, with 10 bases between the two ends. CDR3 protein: CASSFRTAYNEQFF. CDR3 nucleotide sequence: TGTGCCAGCAGTTTTAGGACAGCCTACAATGAGCAGTTCTTC.

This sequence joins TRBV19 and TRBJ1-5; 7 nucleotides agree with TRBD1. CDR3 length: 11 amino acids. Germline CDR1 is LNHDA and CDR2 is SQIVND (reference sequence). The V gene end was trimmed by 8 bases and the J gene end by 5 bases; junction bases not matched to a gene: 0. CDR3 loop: CASGTDQPQHF. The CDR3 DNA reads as TGTGCCAGTGGGACAGATCAGCCCCAGCATTTT.

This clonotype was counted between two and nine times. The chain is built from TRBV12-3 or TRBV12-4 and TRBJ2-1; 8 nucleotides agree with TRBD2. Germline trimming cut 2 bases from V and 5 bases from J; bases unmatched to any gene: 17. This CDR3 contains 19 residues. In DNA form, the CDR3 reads TGTGCCAGCAGTTTATTGGGACTAGAGGATGAGTTGAGGAACAATGAGCAGTTCTTC. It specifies CASSLLGLEDELRNNEQFF.